A single sample is the source of the 15 T cell receptor beta chains below, sequenced in a study. Cells sorted as Tregs were CD4+, CD25+ and CD127-/low. In TCRdb, the 5' RACE reads were re-called with MiXCR into one record per CDR3 protein. The table has 55,000 or so distinct CDR3 sequences, under 25% seen once; the top ten hold 2.5% to 3.5%. The sequencing input was tumor-infiltrating Tregs sorted from the breast tumor. These receptors were taken from a female donor with breast cancer.

This clonotype was picked up many times. The chain links TRBV7-6 to TRBJ2-1; the D gene could be TRBD1 or TRBD2 (6 bases each). The germline CDR1 and CDR2 sequences are SGHVS and FNYEAQ. The CDR3 loop spans 14 amino acids. V lost 5 bases, J lost 8 bases, and 16 bases lay in between. CDR3 amino acids: CASSAGGQPHEQFF. Written as DNA, the CDR3 is TGTGCCAGCAGCGCCGGGGGCCAGCCCCATGAGCAGTTCTTC. Looking up the rest from reference TRBV7-6 and TRBJ2-1 gives the full variable domain: GAGVSQSPRYKVTKRGQDVALRCDPISGHVSLYWYRQALGQGPEFLTYFNYEAQQDKSGLPNDRFSAERPEGSISTLTIQRTEQRDSAMYRCASSAGGQPHEQFFGPGTRLTVL.

This clonotype was counted between two and nine times. J is TRBJ2-2 and V is TRBV4-3; 11 bases are shared with TRBD2. Germline CDR1 LGHNA, CDR2 YSLEER. Trimming cost V 4 bases and J 5 bases; bases outside gene matches: 9. CDR3 length: 17 amino acids. The CDR3 here is CASSPSLAGGSTGELFF. CDR3 in DNA: TGCGCCAGCAGCCCGAGTCTAGCGGGAGGATCGACCGGGGAGCTGTTTTTT.

This clonotype was observed a handful of times. The chain links TRBV6-2 or TRBV6-3 to TRBJ1-2, with D possibly matching TRBD1 (5 bases). The CDR3 contains 13 residues. The germline gives CDR1 MNHEY, CDR2 SVGEGT. V was shortened by 0 bases and J by 8 bases, with 10 bases between the two germline ends. CDR3 protein: CASSYSSGAGYTF. The CDR3, as DNA: TGTGCCAGCAGTTACTCGAGTGGGGCGGGCTACACCTTC.

Only one count was recorded for this clonotype. One end of the junction does not line up with germline, which may come from a read error. The chain links TRBV4-1 to TRBJ2-1; 7 nucleotides align to TRBD2. Per germline, CDR1 MGHRA and CDR2 YSYEKL. The CDR3 is 18 amino acids. CDR3 in DNA: TGTGCCAGCAGCCAAGAGTCGCCCGCGGGAGAGAACGGCAATGAGCAGTTCTTC. It encodes CASSQESPAGENGNEQFF.

By frequency in the sample, this clonotype is medium-sized. The chain carries TRBV5-1 and TRBJ2-1; 7 bases align to TRBD1. Germline CDR1 reads SGHRS; CDR2 reads YFSETQ. The CDR3 is 14 amino acids. Losses at the gene ends were 4 bases for V and 7 bases for J; bases not matched to a gene: 8. CDR3 DNA: TGCGCCAGCAGCGAACAGGGGATAATGAATGAGCAGTTCTTC. It specifies CASSEQGIMNEQFF.

This clonotype has only a few counts. The J gene is TRBJ2-7, the V gene TRBV27, with no clear D. CDR1 and CDR2 (germline): MNHEY, SMNVEV (reference sequence). V gave up 0 bases and J gave up 6 bases, with 12 bases separating them. There are 14 residues in the CDR3. CDR3 sequence reads: CASSLSPGLAEQYF. DNA for the CDR3: TGTGCCAGCAGTTTATCGCCGGGTCTGGCCGAGCAGTACTTC.

The rearrangement links TRBV28 to TRBJ1-5; no firm D call. The CDR3 extends over 15 amino acids. The germline V gene has CDR1 MDHEN and CDR2 SYDVKM. Trimming took off 0 bases at V and 5 bases at J, with 11 bases between the two ends. The DNA for the CDR3 is TGTGCCAGCAGTTTATGGACAAACCGCTATCAGCCCCAGCATTTT. This encodes CASSLWTNRYQPQHF.

This clonotype was counted many times. This sequence joins TRBV5-1 and TRBJ2-7; TRBD1 matches at 9 bases. J was trimmed by 2 bases and V by 5 bases; bases with no gene match: 2. CDR3 length equals 13 residues. From germline, CDR1 is SGHRS and CDR2 YFSETQ. CDR3 coding DNA: TGCGCCAGCAGGACAGGGGGTACCTACGAGCAGTACTTC. This sequence encodes CASRTGGTYEQYF.

This clonotype was counted many times. The V and J genes are TRBV5-1 and TRBJ1-3, with 9 nucleotides matching TRBD1. From germline, CDR1 is SGHRS and CDR2 YFSETQ. V was clipped by 4 bases and J by 1 base; unmatched bases: 3. The CDR3 contains 15 residues. The CDR3 nucleotides read TGCGCCAGCAGCCAGACAGGGGGTTCTGGAAACACCATATATTTT. It codes for CASSQTGGSGNTIYF.

This chain connects TRBV6-5 to TRBJ1-5; D is unclear. Trimming shortened V by 7 bases and J by 3 bases, and 7 bases separated the two germline ends. CDR1 and CDR2 (germline): MNHEY, SVGAGI. The CDR3 spans 12 residues. The CDR3 DNA reads TGTGCCAGCAAGTCGGCCAATCAGCCCCAGCATTTT. Translated: CASKSANQPQHF.

This chain uses TRBV11-2 with TRBJ1-6; 11 positions match TRBD1. Germline lookup yields CDR1 SGHAT and CDR2 FQNNGV. V gave up 4 bases and J gave up 8 bases; unmatched junction bases: 7. This CDR3 contains 16 residues. The CDR3 DNA is TGTGCCAGCAGCTCGATGGACAGGGGGCAAGATTCACCCCTCCACTTT. Protein product: CASSSMDRGQDSPLHF.

This chain uses TRBV6-2 or TRBV6-3 with TRBJ1-2; no clear D. The CDR3 spans 12 residues. V lost 0 bases, J lost 8 bases, and 7 bases lay in between. Per the germline V gene, CDR1 is MNHEY and CDR2 is SVGEGT. CDR3: CASSYSPEGYTF. The CDR3 region has the DNA TGTGCCAGCAGTTACTCGCCTGAAGGCTACACCTTC.

The chain joins TRBV7-8 to TRBJ2-7, with D possibly matching TRBD2 (5 bases). The germline V gene has CDR1 SGHVS and CDR2 FQNEAQ. Trimming pared 2 bases from V and 3 bases from J, leaving 14 bases between. This CDR3 is 15 amino acids long. The DNA of the CDR3 is TGTGCCAGCAGCTTATCTGACCTAGCCAGCTACGAGCAGTACTTC. Its protein is CASSLSDLASYEQYF.

This CDR3 is CASRETSGKVTDTQYF. CDR3 DNA: TGTGCCAGCAGGGAAACTAGCGGGAAGGTTACAGATACGCAGTATTTT. V gene TRBV28 combines with J gene TRBJ2-3, with 10 bases that match TRBD2. J was trimmed by 3 bases and V by 6 bases; bases with no gene match: 9. The V gene's germline CDR1 is MDHEN and CDR2 SYDVKM. The CDR3 has 16 residues.

V is TRBV20-1 and J is TRBJ2-3, with 7 nucleotides matching TRBD2. CDR3 size: 14 residues. V lost 3 bases to trimming and J lost 6 bases; unmatched junction nucleotides: 9. Germline lookup yields CDR1 DFQATT and CDR2 SNEGSKA (reference sequence). The chain's CDR3 is CSASRTSVWDTQYF. The CDR3 coding sequence is TGCAGTGCTAGCCGCACTAGCGTTTGGGATACGCAGTATTTT.